This TCR beta chain emerged from a study of cytomegalovirus exposure and HLA in healthy donors. The CDR3 runs 14 residues. Per the germline V gene, CDR1 is SGHVS and CDR2 is FQNEAQ. Trimming left V 3 bases short and J 0 bases short, with 7 bases between. Amplification used 60 Vbeta primers and 13 Jbeta primers. Repertoires were generated with immunoSEQ multiplex PCR, while TCRdb's copy carries only in-frame clones and drops some. The data contain 140,000 to 150,000 clones, 70% of them singletons. This receptor was taken from a woman aged 60-75 years in good health and CMV-seropositive. The chain combines TRBV7-8 with TRBJ2-3, with D possibly being TRBD2 (6 bases). Input material: PBMCs. The CDR3 bases are TGTGCCAGCAGCTTGGGACTCAGCACAGATACGCAGTATTTT. Its protein product is CASSLGLSTDTQYF.